This T cell receptor (beta chain) was profiled in a study of cytomegalovirus exposure and HLA in healthy donors. Across the whole study: As released early, the data held around 80 million unique TCRs from HLA-typed donors.

The PCR ran on 60 Vbeta and 13 Jbeta primers. Profiling relied on immunoSEQ multiplex PCR, and the TCRdb table lists in-frame clones only, not all of them. The data contain some 91,000 clones, over 75% of them singletons. A word on this clone: Its antigen is unknown.

Deletions cut 7 bases from V and 2 bases from J, with 15 bases between. CDR1 and CDR2 from the germline V gene are LNHDA and SQIVND (reference sequence). This CDR3 comprises 15 residues. Study-level points and caveats: Further analysis, carried out later, found HLA-associated TCR beta chains more clonally expanded than equally common other chains. Apparent HLA restriction characterized most CMV-associated TCR beta chains in a later analysis.

This sequence was found in a man aged 35-49 years in good health and CMV-seronegative. J is TRBJ1-5 and V is TRBV19; tentatively, D is TRBD1 (5 bases). Input material: PBMCs. CDR3 in amino acids: CASNLPGQGNQPQHF. CDR3 nucleotides: TGTGCCAGTAACCTTCCCGGACAAGGCAATCAGCCCCAGCATTTT.